Below, 25 T cell receptor beta chains from the same sample are listed, as sequenced in a study of blood T cell repertoires in COVID-19. Assay: immunoSEQ multiplex PCR; the TCRdb copy retains only in-frame clones and omits some. The table has roughly 330,000 clones, 80% to 90% seen once; the top ten hold over 4.5%. Sequencing was performed on PBMCs or T cells enriched from blood (not recorded which). The receptor source for this set is a man aged 25-40 years who had recovered from COVID-19.

This chain connects TRBV9 to TRBJ2-7, with a weak D call TRBD1 (5 bases). There are 14 residues in the CDR3. The V gene lost 4 bases and the J gene lost 2 bases, with 13 bases spanning the gap. The germline CDR1 and CDR2 sequences are SGDLS and YYNGEE. The CDR3 spells CASSKAGMTYEQYF. The CDR3 bases are TGTGCCAGCAGCAAGGCAGGGATGACCTACGAGCAGTACTTC.

The chain couples TRBV7-3 to TRBJ2-5, with 7 bases matching TRBD1. J gave up 4 bases and V 5 bases, and 13 bases lay outside the gene matches. Germline values: CDR1 SGHTA, CDR2 FQGTGA. CDR3 length: 16 amino acids. CDR3 bases: TGTGCCAGCAGCCCGGGACAGAGTAAGACGATAGAGACCCAGTACTTC. Protein sequence: CASSPGQSKTIETQYF. The full variable domain, in which reference TRBV7-3 and TRBJ2-5 provide the parts outside the CDR3, is GAGVSQTPSNKVTEKGKYVELRCDPISGHTALYWYRQSLGQGPEFLIYFQGTGAADDSGLPNDRFFAVRPEGSVSTLKIQRTERGDSAVYLCASSPGQSKTIETQYFGPGTRLLVL.

This chain connects TRBV19 to TRBJ2-4, with TRBD2 as a possible D gene (6 bases). Trimming removed 6 bases at V and 5 bases at J, with 11 bases between. Germline loops: CDR1 LNHDA, CDR2 SQIVND (reference sequence). CDR3 size: 13 residues. The chain's CDR3 is CASSRDLENIQYF. CDR3 in DNA: TGTGCCAGTAGCAGGGACTTAGAAAACATTCAGTACTTC.

The V gene is TRBV27, the J gene TRBJ1-4; 7 bases line up with TRBD1. CDR3 length: 14 residues. Germline CDR1 MNHEY, CDR2 SMNVEV (reference sequence). Losses at the gene ends were 5 bases for V and 7 bases for J; bases not matched to a gene: 7. The CDR3 protein is CASSPIRDSEKLFF. The CDR3 DNA is TGTGCCAGCAGTCCAATCCGGGACAGTGAAAAACTGTTTTTT.

The table lists this clone with a few counts. The rearrangement links TRBV11-2 to TRBJ2-7, with D perhaps matching TRBD1 (5 bases). This CDR3 is 15 amino acids long. Trimming left V 8 bases short and J 7 bases short, with 24 bases between. Germline V CDR1 and CDR2: SGHAT, FQNNGV. The CDR3 here is CASSELAAGLGEQYF. The CDR3 DNA follows: TGTGCCAGCTCCGAATTGGCGGCAGGGTTGGGGGAGCAGTACTTC.

In this sample, this clone turned up once. This chain links TRBV6-2 or TRBV6-3 with TRBJ1-2, with a tentative D call TRBD1 (5 bases). V was cut by 6 bases and J by 3 bases, with 17 bases left in between. The germline V gene has CDR1 MNHEY and CDR2 SVGEGT. The CDR3 totals 15 residues. Written as DNA, the CDR3 is TGTGCCAGCAGATACGGCAGGGCCCAGGACTATGGCTACACCTTC. Translation gives CASRYGRAQDYGYTF.

The chain carries TRBV28 and TRBJ2-2, with 14 bases aligning to TRBD2. The germline gives CDR1 MDHEN, CDR2 SYDVKM. The CDR3 extends over 19 amino acids. V was pared by 6 bases and J by 4 bases, with 13 bases of the junction left unmatched. For the CDR3, the DNA is TGTGCCAGCAGCTCACCCTATCTGACTAGCGGGGGGGCCACCGGGGAGCTGTTTTTT. Protein sequence: CASSSPYLTSGGATGELFF.

This rearrangement joins TRBV28 to TRBJ2-3; the D gene is possibly TRBD2 (6 bases). Germline-derived CDR1 and CDR2 are MDHEN and SYDVKM. V lost 2 bases to trimming and J lost 0 bases, with 15 bases between them. The CDR3 runs to 17 residues. CDR3 bases: TGTGCCAGCAGTTTAGGCTTCGGGGGATCTAGCACAGATACGCAGTATTTT. Amino acid sequence: CASSLGFGGSSTDTQYF. Full variable domain (outside the CDR3, taken from reference TRBV28 and TRBJ2-3): DVKVTQSSRYLVKRTGEKVFLECVQDMDHENMFWYRQDPGLGLRLIYFSYDVKMKEKGDIPEGYSVSREKKERFSLILESASTNQTSMYLCASSLGFGGSSTDTQYFGPGTRLTVL.

In DNA form, the CDR3 reads TGTGCCAGTAGACCCCCGGGAGGTGAAAAACTGTTTTTT. Its protein is CASRPPGGEKLFF. V and J are TRBV2 and TRBJ1-4; D unresolved. V lost 9 bases to trimming and J lost 7 bases, with 15 bases between them. From germline, CDR1 is SNHLY and CDR2 FYNNEI. This CDR3 has 13 amino acids.

The genes are TRBV2 and TRBJ2-7, with D possibly matching TRBD2 (5 bases). Trimming stripped 6 bases from V and 2 bases from J, with 17 bases between. This CDR3 is built from 15 residues. Germline-derived CDR1 and CDR2 are SNHLY and FYNNEI. The CDR3 loop is CASRKSGGPTYEQYF. The DNA of the CDR3 is TGTGCCAGCAGGAAAAGCGGTGGGCCTACCTACGAGCAGTACTTC.

The gene calls are TRBV5-1 and TRBJ1-1; a weak D match, TRBD1 (5 bases). V dropped 4 bases and J dropped 1 base, with 8 bases sitting between them. CDR1 SGHRS and CDR2 YFSETQ come from the germline V gene. CDR3 length: 13 residues. CDR3 region: CASSDSKNTEAFF. Written as DNA, the CDR3 is TGCGCCAGCAGCGACAGTAAGAACACTGAAGCTTTCTTT.

The rearrangement uses TRBV2 and TRBJ2-7, with TRBD2 matching over 8 bases. The CDR3 consists of 14 residues. Per the germline V gene, CDR1 is SNHLY and CDR2 is FYNNEI. J lost 2 bases, V lost 6 bases, and 6 bases had no gene match. Here the CDR3 reads CASSLAGGTYEQYF. As DNA, the CDR3 is TGTGCCAGCAGCTTGGCGGGGGGTACCTACGAGCAGTACTTC.

The rearrangement links TRBV5-6 to TRBJ2-2, with TRBD2 identical over 7 bases. Germline V lookup: CDR1 SGHDT, CDR2 YYEEEE. The CDR3 runs to 15 residues. V was clipped by 7 bases and J by 1 base; unmatched bases: 7. This CDR3 reads CASGEAGMNTGELFF. CDR3 nucleotides: TGTGCCAGCGGCGAAGCGGGGATGAACACCGGGGAGCTGTTTTTT.

The chain is built from TRBV5-4 and TRBJ2-5; tentatively, D is TRBD1 (5 bases). Trimming took 4 bases from V and 7 from J, leaving 17 bases between them. From germline, CDR1 is SGHNT and CDR2 YYREEE (reference sequence). The CDR3 has 14 amino acids. The CDR3 DNA is TGTGCCAGCAGCCGACCCCAGCAGGGTGCGACCCAGTACTTC. Encoded protein: CASSRPQQGATQYF.

V gene TRBV27 combines with J gene TRBJ1-5; a weak D match, TRBD1 (6 bases). The CDR3 covers 13 residues. Germline V CDR1 and CDR2: MNHEY, SMNVEV (reference sequence). Trimming removed 6 bases at V and 6 bases at J, with 12 bases between. Here the CDR3 DNA reads TGTGCCAGCAGCCCAGGGGTGGTTCAGCCCCAGCATTTT. Residues: CASSPGVVQPQHF.

The chain carries TRBV11-2 and TRBJ2-5; D call uncertain. The V end lost 4 bases, the J end lost 6 bases, and 9 bases lay between the germline ends. CDR1 is SGHAT and CDR2 is FQNNGV in the germline V gene. This CDR3 comprises 12 residues. DNA for the CDR3: TGTGCCAGCAGCTCCGGTCACCAGACCCAGTACTTC. Residues: CASSSGHQTQYF.

This chain uses TRBV2 with TRBJ1-2; the match to TRBD1 covers 7 bases. This CDR3 is built from 12 residues. Germline CDR1 reads SNHLY; CDR2 reads FYNNEI. V lost 9 bases to trimming and J lost 4 bases; unmatched junction nucleotides: 5. The CDR3 region has the DNA TGTGCCAGGACAGGGAGTGGCTATGGCTACACCTTC. Translated, it gives CARTGSGYGYTF.

V is TRBV6-5 and J is TRBJ2-5; D gene ambiguous. The CDR3 runs 12 residues. With 5 bases removed from V and 1 base from J, the gap between germline ends came to 5 bases. Germline CDR1 is MNHEY and CDR2 is SVGAGI. The CDR3 loop reads CASSTSQETQYF. CDR3 DNA: TGTGCCAGCAGTACCAGCCAAGAGACCCAGTACTTC.

As DNA, the CDR3 is TGTGCCACCAGCTGGGACAGGGAGGCTAATGAAAAACTGTTTTTT. It is translated as CATSWDREANEKLFF. The rearrangement uses TRBV15 and TRBJ1-4; 9 positions agree with TRBD1. There are 15 residues in the CDR3. V trimming: 5 bases; J trimming: 3 bases; junction bases outside the gene matches: 4. CDR1 and CDR2 (germline): LNHNV, YYDKDF (reference sequence).

This clone has more than one count but fewer than ten. V is TRBV6-5 and J is TRBJ1-2; D may be TRBD1 (5 bases). This CDR3 is 14 amino acids long. V was trimmed by 6 bases and J by 5 bases, leaving 16 bases between them. Germline V lookup: CDR1 MNHEY, CDR2 SVGAGI. The CDR3 DNA follows: TGTGCCAGCAGCTCAGTCGGGGGGTCTTATGGCTACACCTTC. Its protein product is CASSSVGGSYGYTF.

This clone was seen only a few times. The chain links TRBV19 to TRBJ2-2; 7 bases align to TRBD1. Trimming removed 7 bases from V and 6 bases from J; junction bases left unmatched: 11. Germline V lookup: CDR1 LNHDA, CDR2 SQIVND (reference sequence). The CDR3 is made up of 15 amino acids. For the CDR3, the DNA is TGTGCCAGTACTCAACCAGGGGGTGTTGCCGGGGAGCTGTTTTTT. The encoded protein is CASTQPGGVAGELFF. Complete variable domain (other parts from reference TRBV19 and TRBJ2-2): DGGITQSPKYLFRKEGQNVTLSCEQNLNHDAMYWYRQDPGQGLRLIYYSQIVNDFQKGDIAEGYSVSREKKESFPLTVTSAQKNPTAFYLCASTQPGGVAGELFFGEGSRLTVL.

V usage is TRBV28 and J usage is TRBJ2-5, with D possibly matching TRBD1 (6 bases). Germline CDR1 and CDR2: MDHEN and SYDVKM. V lost 3 bases and J lost 7, with 12 bases in between. The CDR3 totals 13 residues. CDR3 amino acids: CASSFQGTGTQYF. As DNA, the CDR3 is TGTGCCAGCAGTTTCCAGGGGACGGGGACCCAGTACTTC.

The chain carries TRBV4-1 and TRBJ2-2, with D perhaps TRBD1 (5 bases). The ends were cut back, 8 bases at V and 1 base at J, with 14 bases in the middle. CDR1 is MGHRA and CDR2 is YSYEKL in the germline V gene. The CDR3 spans 15 residues. CDR3 bases: TGCGCCAGCGGCCTTCAGGGCCAGAACACCGGGGAGCTGTTTTTT. Translating gives CASGLQGQNTGELFF.

The rearrangement uses TRBV7-2 and TRBJ2-5; TRBD2 matches 14 bases. The CDR3 runs to 15 residues. V shed 5 bases and J 4 bases; nucleotides not matched to a gene: 3. CDR1 is SGHTA and CDR2 is FQGNSA in the germline V gene. The CDR3 loop reads CASSRGLAGAETQYF. CDR3 sequence (DNA): TGTGCCAGCAGCAGGGGACTAGCGGGGGCAGAGACCCAGTACTTC.

This clone was counted between two and nine times. The J gene is TRBJ2-2, the V gene TRBV12-5; D gene unclear. CDR3 length equals 13 residues. V was cut by 4 bases and J by 2 bases, with 5 bases left in between. CDR1 and CDR2 (germline): LGHNT, FRNRAP. CDR3 nucleotide sequence: TGTGCTAGTGGTTCCATTAACACCGGGGAGCTGTTTTTT. It translates to CASGSINTGELFF.